The T cell receptor (beta chain) under discussion was sequenced for a study of blood T cell repertoires in COVID-19. The method was immunoSEQ multiplex PCR; TCRdb's version includes in-frame clones alone and lacks a portion of them. The table has 290,000 or so clones, 90% seen once; the top ten hold 1.1%. CDR3 length equals 14 residues. V dropped 6 bases and J dropped 0 bases, with 9 bases sitting between them. The germline V gene encodes CDR1 MDHEN and CDR2 SYDVKM. This TCR came from a woman aged 25 to 45 who had recovered from COVID-19. The chain uses TRBV28 and TRBJ1-5, with D unresolved. Sequenced material: PBMCs or T cells enriched from blood (not recorded which). CDR3 region: CASRPDNSNQPQHF. Here the CDR3 DNA reads TGTGCCAGCAGACCAGATAATAGCAATCAGCCCCAGCATTTT.